The 29 T cell receptor beta chains below were found in one sample sequenced in a study of T cell clonality in common variable immunodeficiency. Study-wide points: In common variable immunodeficiency, TCR beta chains reportedly carried fewer deletions and N-nucleotide insertions.

For these TCRs, the target antigens are not known. Sequencing was performed with immunoSEQ multiplex PCR; in TCRdb, only in-frame clones are kept and a portion is missing. This sample comprises about 21,000 clones, none seen once only. The source material was peripheral blood mononuclear cells. These receptors were collected from a human donor with common variable immunodeficiency.

This clone has a handful of counts. The CDR3 protein is CASSPSGGAGSNNEQFF. Incomplete CDR3 DNA: TGTGCCAGCTCACCTAGCGGGGGGGCCGGGTCCAACAATGAG. J is TRBJ2-1 and V is TRBV18; TRBD2 agrees at 11 bases. The read is 3 residues too short to cover the CDR3 end, so that end is filled in from the germline J gene. Losses at the gene ends were 3 bases for V and 5 bases for J; bases not matched to a gene: 9. Germline V gene data show CDR1 as KGHSH and CDR2 as LQKENI. The CDR3 consists of 17 residues.

This clone has just a few counts. The read terminates 3 residues ahead of where the CDR3 ends, so the germline J gene completes it. V and J are TRBV7-9 and TRBJ2-7; D unresolved. In germline, CDR1 is SEHNR, CDR2 FQNEAQ (reference sequence). CDR3 length: 15 amino acids. V dropped 1 base and J dropped 3 bases, with 13 bases sitting between them. CDR3 region: CASSLEPPLSYEQYF. The CDR3 bases that were read are TGTGCCAGCAGCTTAGAGCCCCCCTTAAGCTACGAG.

Of note for this clone: The read ends 3 residues before the CDR3 terminus; that terminus is restored from the germline J gene. The rearrangement uses TRBV7-9 and TRBJ1-5; no firm D call. V lost 5 bases and J 6 bases, leaving 8 bases between the germline ends. The germline CDR1 and CDR2 sequences are SEHNR and FQNEAQ (reference sequence). The CDR3 runs to 12 residues. CDR3 amino acids: CASSGEAQPQHF. CDR3 DNA (partial): TGTGCCAGCAGCGGTGAGGCTCAGCCC. The variable domain in full, completed from reference TRBV7-9 and TRBJ1-5, reads DTGVSQNPRHKITKRGQNVTFRCDPISEHNRLYWYRQTLGQGPEFLTYFQNEAQLEKSRLLSDRFSAERPKGSFSTLEIQRTEQGDSAMYLCASSGEAQPQHFGDGTRLSIL.

A word on this clone: The CDR3 end lies 3 residues beyond the end of the read and is filled in from the germline J gene. This sequence joins TRBV6-1 and TRBJ2-4, with D possibly being TRBD2 (5 bases). The CDR3 contains 15 residues. Germline lookup yields CDR1 MNHNS and CDR2 SASEGT. Trimming cost V 3 bases and J 0 bases, with 9 bases left between them. The CDR3 bases that were read are TGTGCCAGCAGTGAGACTGGACTAGCCAAAAACATT. It translates to CASSETGLAKNI. The CDR3 as a whole reads CASSETGLAKNIQYF.

This clone turned up a few times. The read comes to an end 3 residues before the CDR3 does, leaving the germline J gene to fill in the end. The chain is built from TRBV7-9 and TRBJ1-5, with a tentative D call TRBD1 (6 bases). Germline CDR1 reads SEHNR; CDR2 reads FQNEAQ (reference sequence). V dropped 5 bases and J dropped 0 bases, with 11 bases sitting between them. The CDR3 is 15 amino acids. CDR3 protein: CASSEGHHSNQPQHF. CDR3 DNA (partial): TGTGCCAGCAGCGAGGGACACCATAGCAATCAGCCC. The full variable domain, rest sourced from reference TRBV7-9 and TRBJ1-5, is DTGVSQNPRHKITKRGQNVTFRCDPISEHNRLYWYRQTLGQGPEFLTYFQNEAQLEKSRLLSDRFSAERPKGSFSTLEIQRTEQGDSAMYLCASSEGHHSNQPQHFGDGTRLSIL.

This clone was seen only a few times. The sequenced fragment ends 3 residues before the CDR3 boundary, so the rest is inferred from the germline J gene. The V gene is TRBV7-2, the J gene TRBJ2-5, with a possible D match to TRBD2 (6 bases). The CDR3 covers 15 residues. Germline CDR1 SGHTA, CDR2 FQGNSA. The CDR3 DNA, read in part, is TGTGCCAGCAGCTCAACTTGGACTGGGCGGGAAACC. Its translation: CASSSTWTGRET. The entire CDR3 is CASSSTWTGRETQYF. Variable domain in full (rest from reference TRBV7-2 and TRBJ2-5): GAGVSQSPSNKVTEKGKDVELRCDPISGHTALYWYRQSLGQGLEFLIYFQGNSAPDKSGLPSDRFSAERTGGSVSTLTIQRTQQEDSAVYLCASSSTWTGRETQYFGPGTRLLVL.

This clone has only a few counts. From the germline J gene comes the end of the CDR3, since the read stops 3 residues before it. The rearrangement joins TRBV19 to TRBJ1-3, with 7 nucleotides matching TRBD1. J lost 2 bases, V lost 6 bases, and 16 bases had no gene match. The CDR3 extends over 18 amino acids. In germline, CDR1 is LNHDA, CDR2 SQIVND (reference sequence). Partial CDR3 DNA: TGTGCCAGTAGCCCGACGGGACTTGGACAGGTAGCTGGAAACACC. This gives the protein CASSPTGLGQVAGNT. The entire CDR3 protein is CASSPTGLGQVAGNTIYF.

This clone was recorded a few times. The DNA ends 3 residues before the CDR3 does, and the rest of the CDR3 is filled in from the germline J gene. The chain employs TRBV6-2 or TRBV6-3 and TRBJ1-5; D is unresolved. The CDR3 consists of 14 residues. The germline V gene has CDR1 MNHEY and CDR2 SVGEGT. Trimming took 2 bases from V and 5 from J, leaving 10 bases between them. The CDR3 spells CASSYGTEHQPQHF. Incomplete CDR3 DNA: TGTGCCAGCAGTTACGGCACAGAGCATCAGCCC.

Comments on this clone: The read finishes 3 residues shy of the CDR3 end, and the germline J gene is used to complete it. The chain recombines TRBV7-2 with TRBJ2-3, with 9 bases fitting TRBD2. The CDR3 consists of 15 residues. The germline V gene has CDR1 SGHTA and CDR2 FQGNSA. With V trimmed by 6 bases and J by 3 bases, 7 bases remained unmatched. CDR3 protein: CASSPSGGKTDTQYF. The CDR3 bases that were read are TGTGCCAGCAGTCCGAGCGGGGGGAAAACAGATACG.

Note on this clone: The CDR3 extends 3 residues past the end of the read, so its final part is completed from the germline J gene. V gene TRBV19 combines with J gene TRBJ1-1; the D gene is possibly TRBD1 (5 bases). Germline V CDR1 and CDR2: LNHDA, SQIVND (reference sequence). V was shortened by 8 bases and J by 2 bases, with 24 bases between the two germline ends. CDR3 length equals 17 residues. Incomplete CDR3 DNA: TGTGCCAGTCCCATACCAGGACAAACAAGCGCAAACACTGAA. This gives the protein CASPIPGQTSANTE. The whole CDR3 is CASPIPGQTSANTEAFF.

This clone was counted a few times. The sequence runs out 3 residues before the end of the CDR3; the remainder is reconstructed from the germline J gene. The rearrangement links TRBV7-2 to TRBJ2-7; 11 positions agree with TRBD2. The germline V gene has CDR1 SGHTA and CDR2 FQGNSA. V lost 5 bases, J lost 4 bases, and 7 bases stayed unmatched. The CDR3 extends over 15 amino acids. The sequenced CDR3 bases are TGTGCCAGCAGCACCGGGACTAGCGGACCTTACGAG. Protein: CASSTGTSGPYE. The full CDR3 is CASSTGTSGPYEQYF.

This clone was counted between two and nine times. The CDR3 end lies 3 residues beyond the end of the read and is filled in from the germline J gene. The chain carries TRBV2 and TRBJ2-1; 11 bases align to TRBD2. Germline V gene sequence: CDR1 SNHLY, CDR2 FYNNEI. The CDR3 extends over 14 amino acids. Losses at the gene ends were 8 bases for V and 5 bases for J; bases not matched to a gene: 5. CDR3 sequence: CASLAGGPHNEQFF. The covered CDR3 bases are TGTGCCAGCTTAGCGGGGGGGCCCCACAATGAG. The full variable domain, its missing parts supplied by reference TRBV2 and TRBJ2-1, is EPEVTQTPSHQVTQMGQEVILRCVPISNHLYFYWYRQILGQKVEFLVSFYNNEISEKSEIFDDQFSVERPDGSNFTLKIRSTKLEDSAMYFCASLAGGPHNEQFFGPGTRLTVL.

In its sample, this clone was seen a few times. The read gets to within 3 residues of the CDR3 end, and the germline J gene fills in the rest. The chain has TRBV7-2 and TRBJ2-3; no clear D. The CDR3 has 14 amino acids. The V end was cut by 2 bases, the J end by 1 base, with 7 bases between. Per the germline V gene, CDR1 is SGHTA and CDR2 is FQGNSA. The DNA read from the CDR3 is TGTGCCAGCAGCTTAAATCGGGGCACAGATACG. This codes for CASSLNRGTDT. In full, the CDR3 is CASSLNRGTDTQYF.

Details on this clone: The DNA ends 3 residues before the CDR3 does, and the rest of the CDR3 is filled in from the germline J gene. This chain uses TRBV7-2 with TRBJ2-7, with 10 bases aligning to TRBD2. CDR3 length: 15 residues. Trimming took 1 base from V and 3 from J; bases not matched to a gene: 3. The germline V gene has CDR1 SGHTA and CDR2 FQGNSA. The CDR3 here is CASSLGTSGNYEQYF. Partial CDR3 DNA: TGTGCCAGCAGCTTAGGGACTAGCGGTAACTACGAG. The full variable domain, with the rest looked up from reference TRBV7-2 and TRBJ2-7, is GAGVSQSPSNKVTEKGKDVELRCDPISGHTALYWYRQSLGQGLEFLIYFQGNSAPDKSGLPSDRFSAERTGGSVSTLTIQRTQQEDSAVYLCASSLGTSGNYEQYFGPGTRLTVT.

In its sample, this clone was seen a few times. The CDR3 goes on 3 residues after the read ends, and that part is filled in from the germline J gene. The rearrangement joins TRBV7-2 to TRBJ2-1; D is perhaps TRBD2 (5 bases). V was pared by 3 bases and J by 9 bases, with 9 bases between. The CDR3 covers 12 residues. Per the germline V gene, CDR1 is SGHTA and CDR2 is FQGNSA. CDR3 DNA, as far as it was read: TGTGCCAGCAGCTTCGGACTGTCTGAG. This gives the protein CASSFGLSE. The full CDR3 protein reads CASSFGLSEQFF.

In regard to this clone: The read terminates 3 residues ahead of where the CDR3 ends, so the germline J gene completes it. This sequence joins TRBV19 and TRBJ1-5; perhaps TRBD1 as D (5 bases). There are 13 residues in the CDR3. Germline assignment: CDR1 LNHDA and CDR2 SQIVND (reference sequence). The V and J ends lost 6 bases and 5 bases respectively, with 11 bases between them. CDR3 region: CASRRTYDQPQHF. CDR3 DNA, as far as it was read: TGTGCCAGTAGAAGGACATACGATCAGCCC.

This clone came up a few times. The read ends 3 residues early relative to the CDR3; the germline J gene fills the gap. The J gene is TRBJ2-3, the V gene TRBV2; 10 bases line up with TRBD2. Losses at the gene ends were 4 bases for V and 5 bases for J; bases not matched to a gene: 18. Germline V CDR1 and CDR2: SNHLY, FYNNEI. The length of the CDR3 is 19 residues. The CDR3 DNA, read in part, is TGTGCCAGCAGTGTAACCCCCCCCCAGCGGGAGGGCCACAGAGATACG. Amino acid sequence: CASSVTPPQREGHRDT. In full, the CDR3 reads CASSVTPPQREGHRDTQYF.

As regards this clone: The CDR3 is cut off 3 residues early in the read; its end comes from the germline J gene. V is TRBV7-2 and J is TRBJ2-1, with TRBD2 matching over 7 bases. V gave up 1 base and J gave up 1 base; unmatched junction bases: 1. CDR3 length: 15 residues. Per the germline V gene, CDR1 is SGHTA and CDR2 is FQGNSA. The CDR3 bases that were read are TGTGCCAGCAGCTTAGGCGGGAGATCCTACAATGAG. Encoded protein: CASSLGGRSYNE. Given in full, the CDR3 is CASSLGGRSYNEQFF.

This clone was seen a few times. From the germline J gene comes the end of the CDR3, since the read stops 3 residues before it. The chain has TRBV2 and TRBJ2-1; TRBD2 matches 16 bases. The CDR3 length is 19 residues. Germline V lookup: CDR1 SNHLY, CDR2 FYNNEI. V shed 6 bases and J 2 bases; nucleotides not matched to a gene: 10. CDR3 DNA, as far as it was read: TGTGCCAGCAGCGGAGGGACTAGCGGGAGGGCTCTGGCCTACAATGAG. Translation gives CASSGGTSGRALAYNE. The full CDR3 sequence reads CASSGGTSGRALAYNEQFF.

This clone was counted only a few times. The sequenced fragment ends 3 residues before the CDR3 boundary, so the rest is inferred from the germline J gene. The chain uses TRBV5-1 and TRBJ2-1; the match to TRBD1 covers 8 bases. In germline, CDR1 is SGHRS, CDR2 YFSETQ. This CDR3 has 16 residues. Trimming took 0 bases from V and 4 from J; bases not matched to a gene: 6. The covered CDR3 bases are TGCGCCAGCAGCTTGGCCGGGACAGGACTATACAATGAG. It specifies CASSLAGTGLYNE. The full CDR3 sequence reads CASSLAGTGLYNEQFF.

This clone was detected a few times. The read ends 3 residues shy of where the CDR3 ends; the end is completed using the germline J gene. V is TRBV5-1 and J is TRBJ1-6; 9 bases agree with TRBD1. Germline lookup yields CDR1 SGHRS and CDR2 YFSETQ. Trimming at V came to 4 bases and at J to 9 bases, leaving 8 bases not matched to a gene. The length of the CDR3 is 15 residues. The CDR3 region is CASSPEGQGGSPLHF. Partial CDR3 DNA: TGCGCCAGCAGCCCGGAGGGACAGGGCGGTTCACCC.

This clone was picked up a small number of times. Read coverage stops 3 residues before the CDR3 terminus; the germline J gene supplies the remainder. The chain joins TRBV7-2 to TRBJ2-3; D is undetermined. From germline, CDR1 is SGHTA and CDR2 FQGNSA. Trimming pared 5 bases from V and 7 bases from J, leaving 13 bases between. This CDR3 has 13 residues. CDR3 sequence reads: CASSSENANTQYF. Incomplete CDR3 DNA: TGTGCCAGCAGCAGCGAAAACGCCAATACG.

This clone was seen a few times. Read sequence stops 3 residues before the CDR3 end, and the germline J gene provides the missing end. The rearrangement uses TRBV19 and TRBJ2-1; unclear D gene. Germline V gene data show CDR1 as LNHDA and CDR2 as SQIVND (reference sequence). V lost 6 bases to trimming and J lost 8 bases, with 11 bases between them. This CDR3 spans 12 amino acids. The CDR3 spells CASSTYSDEQFF. Partial CDR3 DNA: TGTGCCAGTAGCACCTATTCGGATGAG.

This clone occurred a few times. The CDR3 end lies 3 residues beyond the end of the read and is filled in from the germline J gene. The chain has TRBV18 and TRBJ2-2; 7 nucleotides match TRBD2. V dropped 3 bases and J dropped 2; count of bases not matched to a gene: 9. CDR1 is KGHSH and CDR2 is LQKENI in the germline V gene. CDR3 length: 17 residues. CDR3 DNA, as far as it was read: TGTGCCAGCTCACCTCCTTCGAGCGGGGTAAACACCGGGGAG. Its protein product is CASSPPSSGVNTGE. The complete CDR3 sequence is CASSPPSSGVNTGELFF.

This clone ranks as medium-sized. The junction does not match germline at one end; this may be a read error. The read gets to within 3 residues of the CDR3 end, and the germline J gene fills in the rest. V and J are TRBV4-2 and TRBJ2-1, with a tentative D call TRBD2 (6 bases). CDR3 length: 14 residues. Per germline, CDR1 LGHNA and CDR2 YNFKEQ. The DNA read from the CDR3 is TGCGCCAGCAGCCAAGGCGGGGCCTACAATGAG. Translating gives CASSQGGAYNE. The entire CDR3 reads CASSQGGAYNEQFF.

A remark on this clone: The CDR3 end is not reached by the read, which stops 3 residues before it; the germline J gene fills it in. The chain recombines TRBV7-2 with TRBJ1-2, with 9 bases that match TRBD1. With 5 bases clipped from V and 0 bases from J, the junction kept 4 bases outside the gene matches. Germline V gene data show CDR1 as SGHTA and CDR2 as FQGNSA. This CDR3 comprises 15 residues. The DNA read from the CDR3 is TGTGCCAGCAGCGCTACAGGGGGCACTAACTATGGC. Protein sequence: CASSATGGTNYG. The whole CDR3 reads CASSATGGTNYGYTF.

This clone showed up just a few times. The sequence runs out 3 residues before the end of the CDR3; the remainder is reconstructed from the germline J gene. The V and J genes are TRBV7-2 and TRBJ2-7; tentative D call: TRBD1 (5 bases). Germline CDR1 SGHTA, CDR2 FQGNSA. V lost 3 bases, J lost 1 base, and 7 bases lay in between. The CDR3 extends over 13 amino acids. The CDR3 spells CASSFQGSYEQYF. The sequenced part of the CDR3 DNA is TGTGCCAGCAGCTTTCAGGGTTCCTACGAG. Supplemented by reference TRBV7-2 and TRBJ2-7, the full variable domain reads GAGVSQSPSNKVTEKGKDVELRCDPISGHTALYWYRQSLGQGLEFLIYFQGNSAPDKSGLPSDRFSAERTGGSVSTLTIQRTQQEDSAVYLCASSFQGSYEQYFGPGTRLTVT.

This clone has just a few counts. The CDR3 end is not reached by the read, which stops 3 residues before it; the germline J gene fills it in. The rearrangement links TRBV2 to TRBJ1-4, with D possibly TRBD1 on 5 matching bases. Deletions cut 1 base from V and 4 bases from J, with 10 bases between. The CDR3 is made up of 15 amino acids. Per the germline V gene, CDR1 is SNHLY and CDR2 is FYNNEI. CDR3 sequence: CASSEESGINEKLFF. CDR3 bases read: TGTGCCAGCAGTGAAGAGTCAGGGATTAATGAAAAA.

This clone has more than one count but fewer than ten. Coverage ceases 3 residues before the CDR3 finishes, and the germline J gene fills in the end. The chain recombines TRBV18 with TRBJ1-4, with TRBD1 identical over 10 bases. CDR1 is KGHSH, CDR2 LQKENI, per germline. The CDR3 runs to 16 residues. Trimming cost V 4 bases and J 1 base; bases outside gene matches: 3. The CDR3 here is CASSLWDRGTNEKLFF. CDR3 DNA, as far as it was read: TGTGCCAGCTCACTCTGGGACAGGGGAACTAATGAAAAA.